The 23 T cell receptor beta chains below come from one sample, sequenced in a study of cytomegalovirus exposure and HLA in healthy donors. PCR employed 60 Vbeta and 13 Jbeta primers. Profiled with immunoSEQ multiplex PCR; TCRdb holds only in-frame clones, not every one. This sample has over 150,000 clones, with about two thirds found just once. The sample comprised PBMCs. The receptors were sampled from a woman in her twenties or thirties in good health and CMV-seronegative.

This clone was picked up a small number of times. This chain links TRBV5-5 with TRBJ1-2, with D possibly matching TRBD1 (5 bases). CDR3 size: 13 residues. The germline CDR1 and CDR2 sequences are SGHKS and YYEKEE (reference sequence). Trimming stripped 0 bases from V and 8 bases from J, with 11 bases between. The CDR3 DNA is TGTGCCAGCAGCTTGGTAGGGGCAGAGGGCTACACCTTC. Translated: CASSLVGAEGYTF.

This rearrangement joins TRBV18 to TRBJ2-7; D might be TRBD2 (6 bases). The CDR3 runs 16 residues. Germline loops: CDR1 KGHSH, CDR2 LQKENI. Trimming pared 2 bases from V and 0 bases from J, leaving 14 bases between. CDR3 coding DNA: TGTGCCAGCTCACCAATCCCGGGGGTGAGCTCCTACGAGCAGTACTTC. This translates into CASSPIPGVSSYEQYF.

The J gene is TRBJ1-5, the V gene TRBV29-1, with 7 nucleotides matching TRBD1. The CDR3 covers 13 residues. The germline gives CDR1 SQVTM, CDR2 ANQGSEA. With 4 bases clipped from V and 3 bases from J, the junction kept 3 bases outside the gene matches. The CDR3, as DNA: TGCAGCGTTGCACAGGGGTTCAATCAGCCCCAGCATTTT. Translated, it gives CSVAQGFNQPQHF.

This sequence joins TRBV28 and TRBJ1-3; 7 bases match TRBD1. V was pared by 6 bases and J by 4 bases, with 9 bases of the junction left unmatched. The germline V gene has CDR1 MDHEN and CDR2 SYDVKM. This CDR3 is built from 15 residues. The CDR3 coding sequence is TGTGCCAGCAGAACTGAAGACAGGGCCGGAAACACCATATATTTT. Protein: CASRTEDRAGNTIYF.

The V gene is TRBV7-6, the J gene TRBJ2-1; 7 nucleotides agree with TRBD1. From germline, CDR1 is SGHVS and CDR2 FNYEAQ. V trimming: 1 base; J trimming: 10 bases; junction bases outside the gene matches: 4. This CDR3 is 13 amino acids long. CDR3 DNA: TGTGCCAGCAGCTTAGACCAGGGGGTAGAGCAGTTCTTC. Its protein product is CASSLDQGVEQFF. Full variable domain (outside the CDR3, taken from reference TRBV7-6 and TRBJ2-1): GAGVSQSPRYKVTKRGQDVALRCDPISGHVSLYWYRQALGQGPEFLTYFNYEAQQDKSGLPNDRFSAERPEGSISTLTIQRTEQRDSAMYRCASSLDQGVEQFFGPGTRLTVL.

The table lists this clone with a count of one. V and J are TRBV18 and TRBJ2-1, with TRBD2 matching 9 bases. The CDR3 is 15 amino acids. Germline V gives CDR1 KGHSH, CDR2 LQKENI. Germline trimming cut 4 bases from V and 5 bases from J; bases unmatched to any gene: 6. The chain's CDR3 is CASSQTSGRHNEQFF. The CDR3 nucleotides are TGTGCCAGCTCACAGACTAGCGGTAGACACAATGAGCAGTTCTTC.

The chain employs TRBV5-4 and TRBJ2-5, with 8 bases that match TRBD2. Germline CDR1 is SGHNT and CDR2 is YYREEE (reference sequence). There are 14 residues in the CDR3. V shed 5 bases and J 4 bases; nucleotides not matched to a gene: 7. The CDR3, as DNA: TGTGCCAGCAGTAACAGCGGGAGTACAGAGACCCAGTACTTC. This translates into CASSNSGSTETQYF.

The V and J genes are TRBV7-9 and TRBJ2-5; D is uncertain. The tail of the sequence fits TRBJ2-7 better, so the J call may be wrong. CDR3 length: 14 residues. Germline V gene data show CDR1 as SEHNR and CDR2 as FQNEAQ (reference sequence). CDR3 bases: TGTGCCAGCAGCTTAGGAGGCGCCACCTACGAGCAGTACTTC. This gives the protein CASSLGGATYEQYF.

The chain recombines TRBV28 with TRBJ1-5, with D hard to call. The V gene lost 2 bases and the J gene lost 3 bases, with 8 bases spanning the gap. Germline assignment: CDR1 MDHEN and CDR2 SYDVKM. The CDR3 totals 14 residues. CDR3 amino acids: CASSLMRLNQPQHF. The CDR3 DNA reads TGTGCCAGCAGTTTAATGAGACTCAATCAGCCCCAGCATTTT.

There are a few counts of this clone. V is TRBV30 and J is TRBJ1-2; D remains ambiguous. Deletions cut 1 base from V and 0 bases from J, with 9 bases between. This CDR3 spans 14 amino acids. Germline V gives CDR1 GTSNPN, CDR2 SVGIG (reference sequence). The CDR3 region is CAWSAADSNYGYTF. CDR3 bases: TGTGCCTGGAGTGCCGCGGACTCTAACTATGGCTACACCTTC.

This clone was seen only a few times. V usage is TRBV5-4 and J usage is TRBJ1-1; D is uncertain. The CDR3 runs to 12 residues. Germline V lookup: CDR1 SGHNT, CDR2 YYREEE (reference sequence). Deletions cut 4 bases from V and 1 base from J, with 5 bases between. CDR3 DNA: TGTGCCAGCAGCCCCGGGAACACTGAAGCTTTCTTT. It specifies CASSPGNTEAFF.

J is TRBJ1-2 and V is TRBV4-3; 7 bases align to TRBD1. Looked up from germline, CDR1 is LGHNA and CDR2 is YSLEER. V shed 5 bases and J 3 bases; nucleotides not matched to a gene: 6. This CDR3 spans 14 amino acids. CDR3 DNA: TGCGCCAGCAGCTTCCAGGGGGTGGACTATGGCTACACCTTC. It codes for CASSFQGVDYGYTF.

The gene calls are TRBV2 and TRBJ2-3, with D possibly being TRBD1 (6 bases). The CDR3 runs 16 residues. Germline V lookup: CDR1 SNHLY, CDR2 FYNNEI. V was clipped by 8 bases and J by 3 bases, with 21 bases between them. CDR3 in DNA: TGTGCCAGCTCTAAAGACAGGAGGATAGGGACAGATACGCAGTATTTT. It yields the protein CASSKDRRIGTDTQYF.

A few counts support this clone. V is TRBV2 and J is TRBJ2-3, with TRBD2 matching 13 bases. The V gene's germline CDR1 is SNHLY and CDR2 FYNNEI. The J segment lost 8 bases and the V segment lost 5 bases, leaving 7 bases of the junction unmatched. The CDR3 loop spans 15 amino acids. CDR3 DNA sequence: TGTGCCAGCAGTCCGGGACTAGCGGGACACGGTACGCAGTATTTT. It translates to CASSPGLAGHGTQYF. Full variable domain (missing parts from reference TRBV2 and TRBJ2-3): EPEVTQTPSHQVTQMGQEVILRCVPISNHLYFYWYRQILGQKVEFLVSFYNNEISEKSEIFDDQFSVERPDGSNFTLKIRSTKLEDSAMYFCASSPGLAGHGTQYFGPGTRLTVL.

V gene TRBV7-9 combines with J gene TRBJ2-7; D gene ambiguous. CDR3 length: 14 residues. Germline values: CDR1 SEHNR, CDR2 FQNEAQ (reference sequence). Between the trimmed V and J ends, which lost 4 bases and 0 bases, there was a span of 10 bases. The DNA of the CDR3 is TGTGCCAGCAGCTCATATACGAGCTCCTACGAGCAGTACTTC. It specifies CASSSYTSSYEQYF.

The chain uses TRBV28 and TRBJ1-2; D is unresolved. Germline V gives CDR1 MDHEN, CDR2 SYDVKM. This CDR3 region has 13 residues. The germline V and J ends were trimmed by 7 bases and 8 bases, with 17 bases remaining between them. The CDR3 DNA sequence: TGTGCCAGCACCTTTGCTCCGTCTGGCGGCTACACCTTC. Translated, it gives CASTFAPSGGYTF.

The chain combines TRBV4-3 with TRBJ2-7; 7 nucleotides line up with TRBD1. V gave up 2 bases and J gave up 4 bases; unmatched junction bases: 8. This CDR3 comprises 15 residues. Per germline, CDR1 LGHNA and CDR2 YSLEER. CDR3 DNA sequence: TGCGCCAGCAGCCAAAGAGGACAGGTCGGTTACGAGCAGTACTTC. Protein product: CASSQRGQVGYEQYF.

J is TRBJ2-5 and V is TRBV2; TRBD2 matches 9 bases. Germline trimming cut 4 bases from V and 4 bases from J; bases unmatched to any gene: 4. CDR3 size: 14 residues. The germline gives CDR1 SNHLY, CDR2 FYNNEI. CDR3 in amino acids: CASSGQRGAETQYF. The CDR3 DNA is TGTGCCAGCAGTGGGCAGCGGGGGGCAGAGACCCAGTACTTC.

A note on this clone: The sample has other DNA sequences that encode this CDR3 too. The rearrangement links TRBV4-2 to TRBJ1-5, with 7 bases aligning to TRBD1. The CDR3 sequence is 15 residues long. Per germline, CDR1 LGHNA and CDR2 YNFKEQ. J lost 1 base, V lost 3 bases, and 3 bases had no gene match. The CDR3, as DNA: TGTGCCAGCAGCCAGGAGGGACAGAGCAATCAGCCCCAGCATTTT. Amino acids: CASSQEGQSNQPQHF.

The chain links TRBV13 to TRBJ2-2; 7 nucleotides agree with TRBD1. The CDR3 length is 18 residues. J lost 4 bases, V lost 0 bases, and 11 bases had no gene match. Germline lookup yields CDR1 PRHDT and CDR2 FYEKMQ (reference sequence). This chain's CDR3 is CASSLGGDSQAITGELFF. The CDR3 DNA reads TGTGCCAGCAGCTTAGGGGGGGACAGCCAAGCGATCACCGGGGAGCTGTTTTTT. The full variable domain, completed using reference TRBV13 and TRBJ2-2, is AAGVIQSPRHLIKEKRETATLKCYPIPRHDTVYWYQQGPGQDPQFLISFYEKMQSDKGSIPDRFSAQQFSDYHSELNMSSLELGDSALYFCASSLGGDSQAITGELFFGEGSRLTVL.

This clone showed up just a few times. The chain couples TRBV4-3 to TRBJ2-7; the D gene is possibly TRBD1 (6 bases). V was shortened by 1 base and J by 2 bases, with 15 bases between the two germline ends. The CDR3 loop spans 16 amino acids. Germline lookup yields CDR1 LGHNA and CDR2 YSLEER. The CDR3 DNA is TGCGCCAGCAGCCAAGGAACGACAGGACGAACCTACGAGCAGTACTTC. Translating it yields CASSQGTTGRTYEQYF.

The rearrangement links TRBV6-5 to TRBJ2-1; 8 bases match TRBD1. There are 15 residues in the CDR3. Germline V gene sequence: CDR1 MNHEY, CDR2 SVGAGI. The ends lost 5 bases at V and 2 bases at J; junction bases unmatched: 5. This chain's CDR3 is CASSKTGEAYNEQFF. CDR3 bases: TGTGCCAGCAGTAAGACAGGGGAAGCCTACAATGAGCAGTTCTTC.

The chain couples TRBV5-1 to TRBJ2-1; 9 bases match TRBD1. The CDR3 consists of 15 residues. Germline CDR1 is SGHRS and CDR2 is YFSETQ. V lost 4 bases, J lost 9 bases, and 11 bases stayed unmatched. In DNA form, the CDR3 reads TGCGCCAGCAGCCCGGGACAGGGTTTCACTGGTGAGCAGTTCTTC. This translates into CASSPGQGFTGEQFF.